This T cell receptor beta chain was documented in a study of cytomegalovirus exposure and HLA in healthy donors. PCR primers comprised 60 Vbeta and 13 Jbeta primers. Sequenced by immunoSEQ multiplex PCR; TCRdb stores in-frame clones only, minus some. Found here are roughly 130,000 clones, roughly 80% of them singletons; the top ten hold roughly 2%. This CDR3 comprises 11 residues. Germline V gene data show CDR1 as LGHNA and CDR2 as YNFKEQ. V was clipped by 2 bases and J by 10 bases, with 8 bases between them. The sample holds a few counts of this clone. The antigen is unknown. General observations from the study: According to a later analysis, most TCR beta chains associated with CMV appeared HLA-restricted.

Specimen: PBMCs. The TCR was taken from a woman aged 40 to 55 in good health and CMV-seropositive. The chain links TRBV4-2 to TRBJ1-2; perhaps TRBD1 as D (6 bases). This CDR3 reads CASSQTGFYTF. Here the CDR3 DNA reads TGTGCCAGCAGCCAAACAGGGTTCTACACCTTC.